Included here is one T cell receptor beta chain sequence, with context. Its antigen is unknown. Base-call qualities are not available, and no considerably larger clone is one nucleotide away. Using the immunoSEQ assay, the TCR beta chain CDR3 regions were sequenced from genomic DNA. Primers annealing to V and J segments amplified rearranged VDJ segments. Per the original workflow: The ImmunoSeq Analyzer software was used to compute clonality and richness metrics. Differentially abundant clones between regions were identified using Fisher's exact test plus a beta-binomial method for added stringency. TCRdb took this table from immuneACCESS and kept in-frame rearrangements with V and J called. Such tables lack part of the clones; where checked against another copy, unresolved V genes explain under half of the gap, and the rest is unexplained. V, J and clone size are those of that table, while D and trimming were read from the DNA. This sample lists thousands of clones; approximately 71% were detected once. About 39% of the sample rests with the top ten.

The CDR3, from cysteine to phenylalanine, totals 15 residues. Just the 45-base CDR3 DNA is kept, in frame starting at base 1. The V end gives up 9 bases and the J end 0 bases, leaving 11 bases in the junction not matched to a gene. Per the germline V gene, SNHLY is the CDR1 and FYNNEI is the CDR2. The H label marked samples taken from distinct, geographically separated regions of the hepatocellular carcinoma nodule. All patients had early-stage hepatocellular carcinoma and received no therapy before surgical resection. The sampled areas showed no macroscopic signs of necrosis or hemorrhage. In a couple of patients, TCR sequencing (ImmunoSeq) was performed on multiple regions. Frozen resection tissue samples were collected at a distance of at least 1 cm from each other. Genomic DNA was extracted from bulk tissue using the DNeasy blood and tissue kit. The data were taken from a study of intratumoral heterogeneity in liver cancer. Background on the whole study: Across the full roughly 14-patient cohort, most patients were male and a median age of roughly 62 years was recorded. To examine intratumor heterogeneity, the study integrated RNA-seq, DNA sequencing, TCR-seq and SNP array data obtained from multiple regions of hepatocellular carcinoma specimens. Of the roughly 68 multiregional samples collected from around 14 HCC patients in the overall cohort, 51 were tumoral regions and about 20 were adjacent nontumoral regions. Beyond this particular receptor, the publication reports: TCR sequencing reportedly confirmed RNA-seq-based estimates of regional differences in tumor-infiltrating lymphocyte burden. The authors noted a relatively low number of patients and under-sampled tumor-infiltrating lymphocyte representation as limitations. In each sequenced patient, tumor region a showed significantly more unique T-cell clonal expansions than tumor region b. Overall T cell clonality did not differ significantly between tumor regions within either sequenced patient.

The chain uses TRBV2 and TRBJ2-7, with 7 central nucleotides matching TRBD1. The input for sequencing was tumor tissue, taken before any cancer treatment. This receptor was taken from a woman between 65 and 79 years old with hepatocellular carcinoma. The CDR3: CARGSGPGGSYEQYF. DNA sequence: TGTGCCAGGGGGTCCGGGCCAGGGGGCTCCTACGAGCAGTACTTC.